This T cell receptor beta chain was identified in a study of blood T cell repertoires in COVID-19. Looking at the study overall: Spain, Italy and the United States supplied samples that represented acute and convalescent COVID-19. PBMCs, B-cell-depleted T cells, or T cells were the source of the cDNA or gDNA that made up the material.

Authors' processing steps: Nucleated cell counts were estimated from reference gene primer amplification. The method was immunoSEQ multiplex PCR; TCRdb's version includes in-frame clones alone and lacks a portion of them. That table supplies the V and J calls and clone size; D and trimming were determined from the DNA. The sample has about 250,000 clones; 89% are singletons. Sequenced sample: peripheral blood. The TCR originated in a woman aged 40 to 55 who had recovered from COVID-19.

The CDR3 sequence is CASSVTGVSIGQYF. CDR3 in DNA: TGTGCCAGCAGTGTCACAGGGGTGTCCATAGGGCAGTACTTC. This rearrangement joins TRBV2 to TRBJ2-7; 7 bases are a match to TRBD1. Germline assignment: CDR1 SNHLY and CDR2 FYNNEI. V shed 4 bases, J shed 9 bases, and the junction held 12 bases outside the gene matches. The CDR3 covers 14 residues.